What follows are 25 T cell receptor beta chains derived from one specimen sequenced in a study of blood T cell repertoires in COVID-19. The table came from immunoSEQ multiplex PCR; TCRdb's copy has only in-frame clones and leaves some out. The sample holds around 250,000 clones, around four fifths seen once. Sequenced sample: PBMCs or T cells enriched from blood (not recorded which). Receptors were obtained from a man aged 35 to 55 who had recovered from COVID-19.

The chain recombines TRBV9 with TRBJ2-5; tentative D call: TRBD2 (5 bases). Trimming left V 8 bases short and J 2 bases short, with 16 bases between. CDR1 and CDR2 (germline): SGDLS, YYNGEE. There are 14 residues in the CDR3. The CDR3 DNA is TGTGCCAGGGGCCCCAATGAGCGGCAAGAGACCCAGTACTTC. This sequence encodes CARGPNERQETQYF.

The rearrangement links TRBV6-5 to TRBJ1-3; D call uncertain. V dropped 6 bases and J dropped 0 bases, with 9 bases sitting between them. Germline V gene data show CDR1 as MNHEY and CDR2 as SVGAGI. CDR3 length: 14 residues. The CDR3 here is CASSVGSSGNTIYF. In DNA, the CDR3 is TGTGCCAGCAGCGTGGGCAGCTCTGGAAACACCATATATTTT.

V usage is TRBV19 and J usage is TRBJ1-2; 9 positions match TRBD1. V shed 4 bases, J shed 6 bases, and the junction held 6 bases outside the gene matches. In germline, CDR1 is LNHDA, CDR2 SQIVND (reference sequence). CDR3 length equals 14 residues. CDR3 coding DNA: TGTGCCAGTAGTACCCGGACAGGGGATAATGGCTACACCTTC. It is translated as CASSTRTGDNGYTF.

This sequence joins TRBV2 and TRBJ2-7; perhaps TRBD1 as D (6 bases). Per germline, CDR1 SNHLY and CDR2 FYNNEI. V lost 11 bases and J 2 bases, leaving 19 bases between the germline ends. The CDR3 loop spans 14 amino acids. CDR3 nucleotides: TGTGCCGCATCGCTCCGGGACACTCCCTACGAGCAGTACTTC. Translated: CAASLRDTPYEQYF.

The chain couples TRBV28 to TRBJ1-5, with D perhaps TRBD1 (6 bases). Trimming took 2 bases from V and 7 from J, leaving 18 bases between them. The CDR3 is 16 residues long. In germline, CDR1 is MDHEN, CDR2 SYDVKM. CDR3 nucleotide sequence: TGTGCCAGCAGTTTAAGGGGGGGCGGGTTCGGACAGCCCCAGCATTTT. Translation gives CASSLRGGGFGQPQHF.

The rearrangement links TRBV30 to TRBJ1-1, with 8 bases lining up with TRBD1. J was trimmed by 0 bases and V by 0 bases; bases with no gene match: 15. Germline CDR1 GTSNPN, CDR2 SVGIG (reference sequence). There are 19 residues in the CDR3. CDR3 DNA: TGTGCCTGGAGTGTATATTGGGACAGGCGACAAGGAATGAACACTGAAGCTTTCTTT. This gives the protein CAWSVYWDRRQGMNTEAFF.

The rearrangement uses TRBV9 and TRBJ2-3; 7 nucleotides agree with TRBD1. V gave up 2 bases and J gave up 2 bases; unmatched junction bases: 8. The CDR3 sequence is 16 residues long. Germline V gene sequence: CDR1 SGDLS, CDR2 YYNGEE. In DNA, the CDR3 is TGTGCCAGCAGCGTCCGGGGCAGGGGGACCACAGATACGCAGTATTTT. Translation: CASSVRGRGTTDTQYF.

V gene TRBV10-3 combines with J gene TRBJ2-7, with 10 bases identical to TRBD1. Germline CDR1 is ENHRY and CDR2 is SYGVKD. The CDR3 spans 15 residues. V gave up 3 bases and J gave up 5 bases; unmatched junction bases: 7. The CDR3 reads CAISEFGTGVDEQYF. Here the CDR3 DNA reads TGTGCCATCAGTGAATTCGGGACAGGGGTCGACGAGCAGTACTTC.

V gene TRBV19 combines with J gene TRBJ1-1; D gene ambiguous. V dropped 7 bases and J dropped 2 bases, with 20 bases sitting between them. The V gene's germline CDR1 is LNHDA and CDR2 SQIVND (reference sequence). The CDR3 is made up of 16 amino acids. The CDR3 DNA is TGTGCCAGTAACTGGGGTACAAGGACTACAAACACTGAAGCTTTCTTT. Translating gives CASNWGTRTTNTEAFF.

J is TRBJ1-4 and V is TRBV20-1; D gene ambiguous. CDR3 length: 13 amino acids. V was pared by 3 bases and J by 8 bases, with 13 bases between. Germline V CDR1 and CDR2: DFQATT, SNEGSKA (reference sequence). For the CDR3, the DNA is TGCAGTGCTAGTTCGCGAGGATTGGAAAAACTGTTTTTT. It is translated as CSASSRGLEKLFF.

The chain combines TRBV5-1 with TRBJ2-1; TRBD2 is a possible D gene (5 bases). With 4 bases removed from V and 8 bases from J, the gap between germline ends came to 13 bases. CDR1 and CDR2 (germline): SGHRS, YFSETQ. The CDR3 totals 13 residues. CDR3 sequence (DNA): TGCGCCAGCAGCATAGGACTCCGGGATGAGCAGTTCTTC. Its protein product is CASSIGLRDEQFF.

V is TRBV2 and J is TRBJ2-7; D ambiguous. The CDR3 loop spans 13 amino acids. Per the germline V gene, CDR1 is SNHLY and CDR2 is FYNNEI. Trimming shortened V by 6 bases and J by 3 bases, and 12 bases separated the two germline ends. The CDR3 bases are TGTGCCAGCAGCGTTGGGCTACTCTACGAGCAGTACTTC. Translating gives CASSVGLLYEQYF. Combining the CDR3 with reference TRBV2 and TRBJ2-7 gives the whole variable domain EPEVTQTPSHQVTQMGQEVILRCVPISNHLYFYWYRQILGQKVEFLVSFYNNEISEKSEIFDDQFSVERPDGSNFTLKIRSTKLEDSAMYFCASSVGLLYEQYFGPGTRLTVT.

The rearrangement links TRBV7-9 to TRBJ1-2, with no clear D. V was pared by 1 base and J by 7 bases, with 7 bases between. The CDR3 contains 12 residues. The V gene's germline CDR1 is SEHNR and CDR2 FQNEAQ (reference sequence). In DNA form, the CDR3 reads TGTGCCAGCAGCTTAGAGAGGCGTGGCTACACCTTC. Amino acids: CASSLERRGYTF. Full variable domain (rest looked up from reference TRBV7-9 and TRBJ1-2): DTGVSQNPRHKITKRGQNVTFRCDPISEHNRLYWYRQTLGQGPEFLTYFQNEAQLEKSRLLSDRFSAERPKGSFSTLEIQRTEQGDSAMYLCASSLERRGYTFGSGTRLTVV.

In nucleotides, the CDR3 is TGTGCCATCAGTGAGTCAAGGGGAAACACTGAAGCTTTCTTT. Protein sequence: CAISESRGNTEAFF. The chain has TRBV10-3 and TRBJ1-1; possibly TRBD1 for D (5 bases). The germline CDR1 and CDR2 sequences are ENHRY and SYGVKD. V was pared by 0 bases and J by 2 bases, with 7 bases between. This CDR3 has 14 amino acids.

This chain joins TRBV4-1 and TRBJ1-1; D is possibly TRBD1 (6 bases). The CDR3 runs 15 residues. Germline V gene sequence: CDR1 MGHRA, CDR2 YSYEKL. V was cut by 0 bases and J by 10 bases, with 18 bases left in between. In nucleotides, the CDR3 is TGCGCCAGCAGCCAAGATGGGGGGGGGCTGCTACCAGCTTTCTTT. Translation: CASSQDGGGLLPAFF.

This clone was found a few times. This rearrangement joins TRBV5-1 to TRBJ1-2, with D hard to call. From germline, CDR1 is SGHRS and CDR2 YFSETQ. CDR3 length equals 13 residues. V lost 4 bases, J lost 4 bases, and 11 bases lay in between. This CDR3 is CASSPGTPYGYTF. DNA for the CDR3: TGCGCCAGCAGCCCAGGAACCCCCTATGGCTACACCTTC.

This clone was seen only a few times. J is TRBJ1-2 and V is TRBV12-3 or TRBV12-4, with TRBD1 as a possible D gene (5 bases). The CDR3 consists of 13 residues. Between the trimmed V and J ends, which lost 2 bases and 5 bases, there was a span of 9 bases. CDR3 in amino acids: CASSLSGLYGYTF. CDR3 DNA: TGTGCCAGCAGTTTATCAGGGCTGTATGGCTACACCTTC.

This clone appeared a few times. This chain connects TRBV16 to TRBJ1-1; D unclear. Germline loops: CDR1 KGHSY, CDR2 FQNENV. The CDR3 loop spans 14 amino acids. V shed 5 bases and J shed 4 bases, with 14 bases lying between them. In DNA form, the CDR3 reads TGTGCCAGCAGCGGTGGAACGGGAGGCACTGAAGCTTTCTTT. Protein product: CASSGGTGGTEAFF.

The CDR3 sequence is CASSSQGQYYGYTF. In nucleotides, the CDR3 is TGTGCCAGCAGTTCCCAGGGACAGTACTATGGCTACACCTTC. This chain uses TRBV6-2 or TRBV6-3 with TRBJ1-2, with 7 bases identical to TRBD1. Germline loops: CDR1 MNHEY, CDR2 SVGEGT. The J segment lost 3 bases and the V segment lost 4 bases, leaving 5 bases of the junction unmatched. The CDR3 has 14 residues.

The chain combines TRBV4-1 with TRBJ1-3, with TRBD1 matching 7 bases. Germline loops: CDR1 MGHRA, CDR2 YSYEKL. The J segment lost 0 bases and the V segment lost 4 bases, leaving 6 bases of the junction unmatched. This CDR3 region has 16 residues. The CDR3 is CASSRGTESSGNTIYF. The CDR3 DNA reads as TGCGCCAGCAGCCGCGGGACAGAGAGCTCTGGAAACACCATATATTTT.

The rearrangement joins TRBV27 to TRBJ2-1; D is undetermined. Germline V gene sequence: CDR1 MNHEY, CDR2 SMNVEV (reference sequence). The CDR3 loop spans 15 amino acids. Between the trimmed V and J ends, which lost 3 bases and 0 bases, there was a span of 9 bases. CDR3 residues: CASSLARSSYNEQFF. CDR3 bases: TGTGCCAGCAGTTTGGCGAGGAGCTCCTACAATGAGCAGTTCTTC.

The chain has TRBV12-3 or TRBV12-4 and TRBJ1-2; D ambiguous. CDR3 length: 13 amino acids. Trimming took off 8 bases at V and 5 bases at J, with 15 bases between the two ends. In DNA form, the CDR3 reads TGTGCCAGCTCTTCGGAGGGTGGGTATGGCTACACCTTC. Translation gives CASSSEGGYGYTF.

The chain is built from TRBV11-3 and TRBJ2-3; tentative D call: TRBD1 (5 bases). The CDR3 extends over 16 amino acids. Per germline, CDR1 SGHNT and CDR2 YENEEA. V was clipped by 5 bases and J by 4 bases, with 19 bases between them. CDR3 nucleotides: TGTGCCAGCAGCAGGGGCAGTCCCGATCTGGCAGATACGCAGTATTTT. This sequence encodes CASSRGSPDLADTQYF.

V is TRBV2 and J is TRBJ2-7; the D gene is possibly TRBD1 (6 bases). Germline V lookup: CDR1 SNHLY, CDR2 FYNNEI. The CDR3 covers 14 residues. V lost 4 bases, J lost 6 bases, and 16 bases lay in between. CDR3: CASSVKGEWVEQYF. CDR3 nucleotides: TGTGCCAGCAGTGTAAAGGGGGAGTGGGTCGAGCAGTACTTC.

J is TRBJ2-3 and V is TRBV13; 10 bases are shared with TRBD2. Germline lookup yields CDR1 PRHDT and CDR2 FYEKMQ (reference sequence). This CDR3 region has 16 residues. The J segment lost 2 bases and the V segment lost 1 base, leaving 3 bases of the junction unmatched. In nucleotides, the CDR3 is TGTGCCAGCAGCTTAGAAGCGGGGGGGTCCACAGATACGCAGTATTTT. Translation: CASSLEAGGSTDTQYF. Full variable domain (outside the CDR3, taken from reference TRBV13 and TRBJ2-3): AAGVIQSPRHLIKEKRETATLKCYPIPRHDTVYWYQQGPGQDPQFLISFYEKMQSDKGSIPDRFSAQQFSDYHSELNMSSLELGDSALYFCASSLEAGGSTDTQYFGPGTRLTVL.